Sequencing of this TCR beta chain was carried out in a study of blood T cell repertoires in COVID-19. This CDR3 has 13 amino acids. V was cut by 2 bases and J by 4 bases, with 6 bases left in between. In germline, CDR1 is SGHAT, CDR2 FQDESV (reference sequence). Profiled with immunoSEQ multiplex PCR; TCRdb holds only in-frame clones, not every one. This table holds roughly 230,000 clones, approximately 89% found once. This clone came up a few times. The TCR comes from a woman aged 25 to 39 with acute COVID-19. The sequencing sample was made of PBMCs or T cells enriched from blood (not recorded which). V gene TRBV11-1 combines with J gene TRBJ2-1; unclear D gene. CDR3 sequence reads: CASSLMAYNEQFF. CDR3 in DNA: TGTGCCAGCAGCTTAATGGCTTACAATGAGCAGTTCTTC. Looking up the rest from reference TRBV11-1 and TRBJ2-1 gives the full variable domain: EAEVAQSPRYKITEKSQAVAFWCDPISGHATLYWYRQILGQGPELLVQFQDESVVDDSQLPKDRFSAERLKGVDSTLKIQPAELGDSAMYLCASSLMAYNEQFFGPGTRLTVL.